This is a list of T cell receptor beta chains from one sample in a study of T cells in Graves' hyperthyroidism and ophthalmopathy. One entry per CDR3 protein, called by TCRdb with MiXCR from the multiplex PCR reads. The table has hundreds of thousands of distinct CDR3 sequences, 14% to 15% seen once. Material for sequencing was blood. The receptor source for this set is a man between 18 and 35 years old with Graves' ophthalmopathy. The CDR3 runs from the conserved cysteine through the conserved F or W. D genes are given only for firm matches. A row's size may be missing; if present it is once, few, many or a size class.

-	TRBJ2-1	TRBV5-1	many	CASSLAGPNYNEQFF	TGCGCCAGCAGCTTGGCGGGGCCTAACTACAATGAGCAGTTCTTC
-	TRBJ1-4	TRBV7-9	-	CASSWAGEKLFF	TGTGCCAGCAGCTGGGCAGGTGAAAAACTGTTTTTT
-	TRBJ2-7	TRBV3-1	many	CASSRTGFGLFEQYF	TGTGCCAGCAGCCGGACGGGGTTCGGGTTGTTCGAGCAGTACTTC
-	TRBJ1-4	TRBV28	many	CASGPGATNEKLFF	TGTGCCAGCGGACCAGGGGCAACTAATGAAAAACTGTTTTTT
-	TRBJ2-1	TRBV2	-	CASSDTSRSYDEQFF	TGTGCCAGCAGTGACACCTCTCGCTCCTACGATGAGCAGTTCTTC
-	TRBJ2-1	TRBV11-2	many	CASSGRGGYNEQFF	TGTGCCAGCAGCGGAAGGGGGGGTTACAATGAGCAGTTCTTC
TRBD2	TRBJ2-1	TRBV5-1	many	CASSDPGLAGLSYNEQFF	TGCGCCAGCAGCGACCCGGGACTAGCGGGGCTTTCCTACAATGAGCAGTTCTTC
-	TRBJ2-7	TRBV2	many	CASSVGPSEQYF	TGTGCCAGCAGTGTGGGGCCAAGCGAGCAGTACTTC
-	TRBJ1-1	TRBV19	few	CASRAITEAFF	TGTGCCAGTAGAGCAATTACTGAAGCTTTCTTT
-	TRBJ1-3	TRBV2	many	CASTPEIGNTIYF	TGTGCCAGCACCCCGGAGATTGGAAACACCATATATTTT
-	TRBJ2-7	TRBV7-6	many	CASSLKQDSYEQYF	TGTGCCAGCAGCTTAAAACAGGACTCCTACGAGCAGTACTTC
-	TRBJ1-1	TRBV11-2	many	CASSSLARGSEAFF	TGTGCCAGCAGCTCCCTCGCCAGGGGTAGTGAAGCTTTCTTT
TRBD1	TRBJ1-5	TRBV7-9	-	CASSKTGGYSNQPQHF	TGTGCCAGCAGCAAGACAGGGGGCTACAGCAATCAGCCCCAGCATTTT
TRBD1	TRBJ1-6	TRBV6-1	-	CASSRGQQNSPLHF	TGTGCCAGCAGCCGGGGACAGCAGAATTCACCCCTCCACTTT
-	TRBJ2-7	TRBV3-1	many	CASSPSRGNEQYF	TGTGCCAGCAGCCCGAGCCGAGGAAACGAGCAGTACTTC
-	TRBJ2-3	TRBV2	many	CASSDLANYSTDTQYF	TGTGCCAGCAGTGACCTAGCGAACTATAGCACAGATACGCAGTATTTT
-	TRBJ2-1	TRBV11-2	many	CASITVKGGKGNEQFF	TGTGCCAGCATCACCGTTAAGGGGGGCAAAGGGAATGAGCAGTTCTTC
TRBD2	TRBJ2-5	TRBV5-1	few	CASSDISGSEETQYF	TGCGCCAGCAGTGATATTAGCGGGAGTGAAGAGACCCAGTACTTC
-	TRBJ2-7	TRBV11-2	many	CAASRGAGEQYF	TGTGCCGCCTCCCGGGGGGCGGGCGAGCAGTACTTC
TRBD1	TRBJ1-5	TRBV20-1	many	CSAGPGGSQPQHF	TGCAGTGCGGGACCAGGGGGCTCTCAGCCCCAGCATTTT
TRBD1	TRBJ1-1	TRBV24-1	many	CATSDSPRTGRTEAFF	TGTGCCACCAGTGATTCCCCTCGGACAGGGAGAACTGAAGCTTTCTTT
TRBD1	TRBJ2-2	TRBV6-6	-	CASSYSGTVTGELFF	TGTGCCAGCAGTTACTCAGGGACAGTGACCGGGGAGCTGTTTTTT
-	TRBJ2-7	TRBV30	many	CAWSDAGAHEQYF	TGTGCCTGGAGTGATGCAGGGGCCCACGAGCAGTACTTC
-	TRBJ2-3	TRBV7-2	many	CASSLIEADTRYF	TGTGCCAGCAGCTTAATCGAAGCAGATACGCGGTATTTT
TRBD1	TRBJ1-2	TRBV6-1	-	CASSRDREYGYTF	TGTGCCAGCAGTAGGGACAGGGAATATGGCTACACCTTC
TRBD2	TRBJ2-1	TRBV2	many	CASGATSGTYEQFF	TGTGCCAGTGGAGCGACTAGCGGGACTTATGAGCAGTTCTTC
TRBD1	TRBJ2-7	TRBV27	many	CASSPWTGGIYEQYF	TGTGCCAGCAGTCCGTGGACAGGGGGCATATACGAGCAGTACTTC
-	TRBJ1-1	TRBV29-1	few	CSVPRQETMNTEAFF	TGCAGCGTTCCCCGACAGGAGACTATGAACACTGAAGCTTTCTTT
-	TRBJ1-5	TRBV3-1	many	CASSPRGSNQPQHF	TGTGCCAGCAGTCCAAGGGGTAGCAATCAGCCCCAGCATTTT
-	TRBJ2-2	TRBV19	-	CASSFQIGELFF	TGTGCCAGTAGTTTTCAAATTGGGGAGCTGTTTTTT
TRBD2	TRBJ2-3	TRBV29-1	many	CSVLSTSGGADTQYF	TGCAGCGTTTTATCGACTAGCGGGGGGGCTGATACGCAGTATTTT
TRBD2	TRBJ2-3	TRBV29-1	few	CSVEVLAGGTDTQYF	TGCAGCGTTGAAGTCCTAGCGGGGGGCACAGATACGCAGTATTTT
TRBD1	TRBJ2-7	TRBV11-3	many	CASSLRLQGIGEQYF	TGTGCCAGCAGCCTACGTCTACAGGGGATCGGCGAGCAGTACTTC
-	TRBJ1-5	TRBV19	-	CASSTLTTVSNQPQHF	TGTGCCAGTAGTACCCTGACGACAGTTAGCAATCAGCCCCAGCATTTT
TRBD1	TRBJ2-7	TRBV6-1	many	CASSPPTGGKDEQYF	TGTGCCAGCAGTCCCCCGACAGGGGGCAAGGACGAGCAGTACTTC
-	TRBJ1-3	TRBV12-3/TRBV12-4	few	CASSLHSPISGNTIYF	TGTGCCAGCAGTTTACACAGTCCCATCTCTGGAAACACCATATATTTT
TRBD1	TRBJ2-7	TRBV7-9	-	CASSQNRGEQYF	TGTGCCAGCAGCCAAAACAGGGGCGAGCAGTACTTC
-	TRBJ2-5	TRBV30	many	CAWYPTQETQYF	TGTGCCTGGTACCCCACCCAAGAGACCCAGTACTTC
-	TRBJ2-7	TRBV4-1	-	CASSQNGLNTYEQYF	TGCGCCAGCAGCCAAAACGGACTTAATACCTACGAGCAGTACTTC